A selection of T cell receptor beta chains follows, all from one sample in a study of blood T cell repertoires in COVID-19. Assay: immunoSEQ multiplex PCR; the TCRdb copy retains only in-frame clones and omits some. The sample shows about 56,000 clones, approximately 88% of them seen only once. Source material: peripheral blood. These receptors all stem from a man aged 60-69 years with COVID-19, enrolled during active disease. CDR3s include the opening cysteine and the closing phenylalanine or tryptophan. Fields, in order: V gene, CDR3 protein.

>TRBV4-1
CASSQGAARAGGNRNYGYTF
>TRBV6-6
CASSYSKGGGYTF
>TRBV5-6
CASSNQGGLYNEQFF
>TRBV5-1
CASSAGNRAGSYEQYF
>TRBV6-1
CASSEWGGQPQHF
>TRBV3-1/TRBV3-2
CASSQDPASGSNEQFF
>TRBV5-1
CASSLGQADTQYF
>TRBV7-9
CASSLKTNTEAFF
>TRBV12-5
CASGPGQGAYGYTF
>TRBV2
CASSEEGEGGYTF
>TRBV5-1
CASSLDGGPGNTIYF
>TRBV9
CASRLQGVQETQYF
>TRBV14
CASSLNFAGGEKLFF
>TRBV18
CASSPTGANEKLFF
>TRBV19
CASSIEGLAGAEQFF
>TRBV5-1
CASSPSGGIQETQYF
>TRBV5-4
CASSFGGGAGETQYF
>TRBV14
CASSQERLYSGNTIYF
>TRBV24-1
CATSDFSTQYF
>TRBV27
CASSPRGRGEGEETQYF
>TRBV6-5
CASGPAYNEQFF
>TRBV2
CASRTDRGGNQPQHF
>TRBV6-5
CASHSETGVTGELFF
>TRBV7-2
CASSPSPGQGNGYTF
>TRBV18
CASSLNRVDEQFF
>TRBV27
CASTPGGRGDYGYTF
>TRBV30
CAWSVLGTGSFF
>TRBV5-1
CASSLATGEQYF
>TRBV10-2
CASSELLAGGGWYEQYF
>TRBV2
CASSADSSSGNTIYF
>TRBV11-3
CASSLERGGWRTTGELFF
>TRBV19
CASTLQGLNTEAFF
>TRBV27
CASSLKGQGIGEQYF
>TRBV5-4
CASSLQRANTGELFF
>TRBV6-4
CASSRSPGQGNTIYF
>TRBV5-1
CASSLAGGTDTQYF
>TRBV2
CASRPGQNYGYTF
>TRBV4-2
CASSRPGDVSRVEQFF
>TRBV4-1
CASSQQTGTNEKLFF
>TRBV7-7
CASSLAIGTSGGLETQYF
>TRBV11-2
CASSPEQGRAFF
>TRBV2
CASRESLYEKLFF
>TRBV10-3
CARGQNYNEQFF
>TRBV19
CASSRRAKPRHENTEAFF
>TRBV19
CASSEGQGGLQYF